Here is one T cell receptor (beta chain) with its context. Its antigen target is currently unknown. No per-base quality is available; no much larger clone lies one base away. V sheds 1 base and J sheds 8 bases, leaving 17 bases between their ends. CDR1 is given as MNHNY and CDR2 as SVGAGI, both from the germline V gene (reference sequence). Counted from cysteine to phenylalanine, this CDR3 has 15 amino acids. The DNA shown is the 45-base CDR3, in frame from base 1. This record comes from a study of shared clonotypes between healthy human individuals (dated by TCRdb to about 2020). Regarding the study in general: Three men and two women, aged 18 to 49 years, made up the cohort. To increase sequencing depth and limit assay-specific biases, different laboratories used diverse techniques to prepare libraries and sequence TCR repertoires. To estimate repertoire size and how much clonotype sharing occurs between individuals, the study deeply sequenced the blood TCR repertoires of about five healthy adults. Per donor, leukapheresis produced somewhere between about 0.8 and 9 billion PBMCs. For each donor, CD4 naive and CD4 memory were each run on three plates, CD8 naive on two plates, and CD8 memory on one plate. Study-wide conclusions, independent of this receptor: Larger estimated clonotype richness was generally found for naive subsets than for memory subsets. Because the study included a small number of donors, the genetic and exposure-history diversity represented was limited. Based on pairwise subsampling, the degree of clonotype sharing among donors was expected to be affected by sequencing depth. Rarefaction of sorted-subset datasets indicated incomplete sequencing despite the large sequencing depth. Sampling was restricted to blood, and TCR repertoires in tissue are likely to differ from TCR repertoires in blood. Higher generation probabilities were observed for clonotypes shared by all four sorted-subset donors than for non-shared clonotypes. Sharing across several donors was observed for roughly 5.4% of naive CD4, around 3.5% of naive CD8, roughly 2.3% of memory CD4, and around 0.4% of memory CD8 clonotypes.

The donors were healthy, HIV-negative adults who had no recently reported acute infections or vaccinations. Every donor was a Caucasian adult residing in Nashville, Tennessee, USA. The CD8 memory samples were a combination of magnetically selected CD45RO+ cells and CCR7-negative CD45RA+ effector memory (TemRA) cells. Blood was obtained by leukapheresis, after which PBMCs were separated by Ficoll-Histopaque density gradient centrifugation and cryopreserved in liquid nitrogen vapor phase. Analytical flow cytometry was used to check the purity and quantity of each magnetically sorted T cell population. From each sorted fraction, genomic DNA was isolated and quantified by UV absorbance on a Nanodrop 2000c. TCR CDR3 regions were amplified from genomic DNA by multiplex PCR using the deep immunoSEQ assay. Extracted genomic DNA from each cell subset was distributed evenly across all wells of several immunoSEQ 96-well plates, and each plate was treated as a replicate. For sorted subsets, around 200 ng genomic DNA, equal to about 30,000 T cell genomes, was loaded into each replicate PCR. The purified libraries were quantified using a Qubit 3.0 fluorometer, sized with a Bioanalyzer 2100, and then quantified again using the KAPA Library Quantification kit. Every immunoSEQ 96-well plate was sequenced on a separate single-read 150-cycle Illumina NextSeq 550 flow cell. The original pipeline was this. The immunoSEQ output contained only junctional sequences without quality scores, so filtering could not match that applied to full-length reads. Sequences were annotated with PyIR, a Python wrapper for IgBLAST v1.9, using IMGT germline references to assign V/J genes and CDR3. Reads were filtered out if the reads had weak V/J assignments (E-value above 1e-6), no CDR3, stop codons, out-of-frame junctions, or ambiguous translated residues. A V3J clonotype was defined by an identical inferred V gene, J gene, and CDR3 amino acid sequence. The percentage overlap between two repertoires was calculated by dividing the number of shared unique clonotypes by the size of the smaller repertoire. Richness of each repertoire was evaluated using RTK rarefaction, the Chao1 estimator, and Recon v2.1 estimates of unobserved clonotypes. Generation probabilities for all TCRbeta clonotypes obtained by the gDNA method from several donors were computed using OLGA. The table was pulled from immuneACCESS by TCRdb, which kept in-frame rearrangements only. Such tables lose some clones; where checked, under half of the loss comes from unresolved V genes, and the rest has no known cause. D and trimming come from the DNA, and the V and J calls and clone size come from that table. In this sample the table shows about 690,000 clones, less than 95% of which occur a single time. The top ten clonotypes cover 34% of the sample.

This TCR was recovered from a man aged 18 to 29 in good health. Some clones in this sample may be carry-over from other donors' samples. This receptor chain uses TRBV6-6 and TRBJ1-1; TRBD1 might be the D gene, on 6 matching bases. Sequencing was done on a sample of memory CD8+ T cells from PBMCs. The intended sense of this specimen's cell subset or site label: CD45RO+ cells pooled with CCR7-negative TemRA cells. The CDR3 here reads CASSYLGAGETEAFF. The nucleotide sequence reads TGTGCCAGCAGTTACTTGGGGGCCGGGGAGACCGAAGCTTTCTTT.